This TCR beta chain is drawn from a study of blood T cell repertoires in COVID-19. Whole-study context: The United States, Italy and Spain were the sources of the acute and convalescent COVID-19 samples. PBMCs, B-cell-depleted T cells, or T cells provided the cDNA or gDNA that made up the material.

The CDR3 is 18 amino acids. From germline, CDR1 is SQVTM and CDR2 ANQGSEA. J gave up 4 bases and V 3 bases, and 17 bases lay outside the gene matches. In the original processing: Estimates of nucleated cell counts were drawn from the amplification of reference gene primers. Libraries were prepared by immunoSEQ multiplex PCR; TCRdb keeps only in-frame clonotypes and omits some of them. The V and J calls and the clone size are those of that table, but D and trimming were determined from the DNA. Seen here are about 130,000 clones, approximately 86% observed once, and the top ten hold approximately 20%.

Sequenced sample: peripheral blood. The chain links TRBV29-1 to TRBJ2-7; 11 nucleotides agree with TRBD2. This receptor was identified in a woman in her 50s who had recovered from COVID-19. The CDR3 region is CSVEASTSGGEGVYEQYF. The CDR3, as DNA: TGCAGCGTTGAGGCCTCCACTAGCGGGGGTGAAGGGGTTTACGAGCAGTACTTC.